The source of this T cell receptor beta chain is a study of T cells in Graves' hyperthyroidism and ophthalmopathy. V was shortened by 5 bases and J by 0 bases, with 8 bases between the two germline ends. Per germline, CDR1 SGHVS and CDR2 FQNEAQ. This CDR3 has 15 residues. Patients counted as stable if ophthalmopathy did not develop within 18 months. Amplified TCR beta CDR3 regions came from RNA transcripts. The HTBI primer set was used in a first-round RT-PCR of the TCR CDR3. TCRdb reprocessed the multiplex PCR reads via MiXCR and lists one record per CDR3 protein. There are 540,000 or so distinct CDR3 sequences in the sample; less than 20% occur only once, and under 8% lies in the top ten. This clonotype has ten or more counts.

The clonotype comes from a woman younger than 45 with Graves' hyperthyroidism. V is TRBV7-8 and J is TRBJ2-6; D ambiguous. The source material was blood. The CDR3 nucleotides read TGTGCCAGCAGCCCCAGGTACTCTGGGGCCAACGTCCTGACTTTC. Amino acids: CASSPRYSGANVLTF.